What follows is one T cell receptor (beta chain) and its context. The entry originates in a study of T cell changes during pregnancy in multiple sclerosis. The assay was immunoSEQ multiplex PCR, and TCRdb's table has in-frame clones only and misses some. The sample holds 45,000 to 50,000 clones, 92% seen once. The CDR3 extends over 17 amino acids. V lost 4 bases to trimming and J lost 0 bases; unmatched junction nucleotides: 8. CDR1 is SGHNT and CDR2 is YENEEA in the germline V gene. The V call is TRBV11-3, the J call TRBJ1-1, with 10 bases fitting TRBD1. The material was CD4+ T cells from peripheral blood mononuclear cells, obtained in the second trimester of pregnancy. This TCR was sampled from a female donor in good health, enrolled as a control in a pregnancy study. For the CDR3, the DNA is TGTGCCAGCAGCTCGACAGGGGGCCCCAAGATGAACACTGAAGCTTTCTTT. It is translated as CASSSTGGPKMNTEAFF.